Below, 19 T cell receptor beta chains from the same sample are listed, as sequenced in a study of T cell responses to AZD1222 COVID-19 vaccine. Here immunoSEQ multiplex PCR was the method, and the copy in TCRdb shows in-frame clones only, minus some. The top ten clones hold around 2.8% of a sample with 80,000 to 90,000 clones, around nine tenths of them seen once. The sample in question was peripheral blood, obtained on day 0 of AZD1222 vaccination. These receptors all stem from an adult in good health.

V gene TRBV27 combines with J gene TRBJ1-2; a weak D match, TRBD1 (5 bases). V lost 5 bases to trimming and J lost 4 bases, with 11 bases between them. CDR1 and CDR2 (germline): MNHEY, SMNVEV (reference sequence). The CDR3 contains 13 residues. CDR3 sequence: CASSPDRRYGYTF. DNA for the CDR3: TGTGCCAGCAGTCCCGACAGACGCTATGGCTACACCTTC.

The genes are TRBV27 and TRBJ1-1; D possibly corresponds to TRBD1 (5 bases). V was shortened by 6 bases and J by 5 bases, with 13 bases between the two germline ends. The CDR3 totals 13 residues. From germline, CDR1 is MNHEY and CDR2 SMNVEV (reference sequence). The CDR3 coding sequence is TGTGCCAGCAGACTTTTATCAGGGACTGAAGCTTTCTTT. Protein: CASRLLSGTEAFF.

The chain recombines TRBV7-3 with TRBJ2-2; D uncertain. The V gene lost 2 bases and the J gene lost 1 base, with 5 bases spanning the gap. Germline V gene sequence: CDR1 SGHTA, CDR2 FQGTGA. CDR3 size: 14 residues. The CDR3 loop is CASSLSGNTGELFF. The CDR3 DNA follows: TGTGCCAGCAGCTTATCCGGGAACACCGGGGAGCTGTTTTTT.

This chain joins TRBV5-1 and TRBJ1-2; 9 bases map to TRBD1. Per the germline V gene, CDR1 is SGHRS and CDR2 is YFSETQ. CDR3 length equals 14 residues. After removal of 0 bases from V and 8 bases from J, the junction contained 5 bases not matched to a gene. CDR3 region: CASSLGQGVSGYTF. The DNA of the CDR3 is TGCGCCAGCAGCTTGGGACAGGGGGTATCGGGCTACACCTTC.

This chain connects TRBV4-2 to TRBJ1-2, with 7 bases lining up with TRBD1. Per the germline V gene, CDR1 is LGHNA and CDR2 is YNFKEQ. Trimming took 4 bases from V and 5 from J; bases not matched to a gene: 1. The length of the CDR3 is 12 residues. In nucleotides, the CDR3 is TGTGCCAGCAGCCGGGGACAGTATGGCTACACCTTC. Protein sequence: CASSRGQYGYTF.

The CDR3 nucleotides are TGTGCCAGCAGCTTGGGGACCGGGTCCCCCTCCTACAATGAGCAGTTCTTC. Amino acids: CASSLGTGSPSYNEQFF. V is TRBV5-4 and J is TRBJ2-1; D gene unclear. Germline CDR1 is SGHNT and CDR2 is YYREEE (reference sequence). There are 17 residues in the CDR3. Trimming stripped 0 bases from V and 0 bases from J, with 13 bases between.

V usage is TRBV5-1 and J usage is TRBJ2-7; 7 bases align to TRBD1. This CDR3 has 13 amino acids. The V segment lost 5 bases and the J segment 2 bases; nucleotides outside the gene matches: 4. CDR1 and CDR2 from the germline V gene are SGHRS and YFSETQ. DNA for the CDR3: TGCGCCAGCAGGACAGGGCCGACCTACGAGCAGTACTTC. It codes for CASRTGPTYEQYF.

This chain uses TRBV4-2 with TRBJ1-2; D uncertain. Per germline, CDR1 LGHNA and CDR2 YNFKEQ. This CDR3 comprises 16 residues. The V end lost 0 bases, the J end lost 2 bases, and 13 bases lay between the germline ends. Here the CDR3 reads CASSQDLLSRNYGYTF. CDR3 in DNA: TGTGCCAGCAGCCAAGATCTCCTATCGCGAAACTATGGCTACACCTTC.

This sequence joins TRBV27 and TRBJ1-1; no firm D call. The germline gives CDR1 MNHEY, CDR2 SMNVEV (reference sequence). V gave up 3 bases and J gave up 0 bases, with 8 bases separating them. The CDR3 spans 14 residues. The CDR3: CASSFGDMNTEAFF. CDR3 DNA: TGTGCCAGCAGTTTCGGCGATATGAACACTGAAGCTTTCTTT.

The genes are TRBV7-2 and TRBJ1-1; the D is unclear. The CDR3 loop spans 13 amino acids. Germline V gene sequence: CDR1 SGHTA, CDR2 FQGNSA. V was clipped by 1 base and J by 4 bases, with 7 bases between them. DNA of the CDR3: TGTGCCAGCAGCTTAGATACATTCACTGAAGCTTTCTTT. It translates to CASSLDTFTEAFF.

V gene TRBV9 combines with J gene TRBJ2-1, with 9 positions matching TRBD2. V lost 0 bases and J lost 3; bases outside the gene matches: 7. Germline V CDR1 and CDR2: SGDLS, YYNGEE. The CDR3 is made up of 17 amino acids. CDR3 loop: CASSVEGSGRGYNEQFF. CDR3 DNA: TGTGCCAGCAGCGTAGAGGGTAGCGGGAGAGGCTACAATGAGCAGTTCTTC.

The chain recombines TRBV5-1 with TRBJ2-7, with 13 bases identical to TRBD2. The V gene end was trimmed by 4 bases and the J gene end by 3 bases; junction bases not matched to a gene: 7. This CDR3 has 16 residues. Germline V gene sequence: CDR1 SGHRS, CDR2 YFSETQ. DNA for the CDR3: TGCGCCAGCAGCCAACAGGGACTAGCGGGATACTACGAGCAGTACTTC. Encoded protein: CASSQQGLAGYYEQYF. The variable domain in full, completed from reference TRBV5-1 and TRBJ2-7, reads KAGVTQTPRYLIKTRGQQVTLSCSPISGHRSVSWYQQTPGQGLQFLFEYFSETQRNKGNFPGRFSGRQFSNSRSEMNVSTLELGDSALYLCASSQQGLAGYYEQYFGPGTRLTVT.

The chain employs TRBV30 and TRBJ2-5, with a possible D match to TRBD1 (6 bases). CDR3 size: 13 residues. Trimming removed 8 bases at V and 4 bases at J, with 17 bases between. CDR1 is GTSNPN, CDR2 SVGIG, per germline (reference sequence). CDR3 DNA: TGTGCCGGAAGACAGGAAAATTTAGAGACCCAGTACTTC. Its protein is CAGRQENLETQYF.

This chain uses TRBV5-1 with TRBJ1-1; D perhaps matches TRBD1 (6 bases). V lost 4 bases and J 0 bases, leaving 19 bases between the germline ends. The CDR3 consists of 17 residues. CDR1 SGHRS and CDR2 YFSETQ come from the germline V gene. The CDR3 bases are TGCGCCAGCAGCACCGGACAGTTGGGCACCTTGAACACTGAAGCTTTCTTT. This gives the protein CASSTGQLGTLNTEAFF.

The chain uses TRBV28 and TRBJ1-5; D is unclear. The CDR3 contains 12 residues. The germline V gene encodes CDR1 MDHEN and CDR2 SYDVKM. Trimming pared 8 bases from V and 0 bases from J, leaving 5 bases between. The CDR3 region is CASAYSNQPQHF. CDR3 in DNA: TGTGCCAGCGCTTATAGCAATCAGCCCCAGCATTTT.

The chain employs TRBV27 and TRBJ2-7; a possible D gene is TRBD1 (6 bases). This CDR3 comprises 14 residues. In germline, CDR1 is MNHEY, CDR2 SMNVEV (reference sequence). The germline V and J ends were trimmed by 3 bases and 3 bases, with 12 bases remaining between them. This chain's CDR3 is CASSFKDSHYEQYF. CDR3 nucleotides: TGTGCCAGCAGTTTCAAGGACAGTCACTACGAGCAGTACTTC.

This chain links TRBV19 with TRBJ2-1, with a tentative D call TRBD2 (6 bases). Trimming took 2 bases from V and 0 from J, leaving 26 bases between them. The CDR3 consists of 21 residues. CDR1 LNHDA and CDR2 SQIVND come from the germline V gene (reference sequence). CDR3 loop: CASSITQRPAGPPYSYNEQFF. The CDR3 coding sequence is TGTGCCAGTAGTATAACCCAGCGGCCAGCGGGTCCTCCGTACTCCTACAATGAGCAGTTCTTC.

This chain uses TRBV19 with TRBJ1-2; 11 bases are shared with TRBD1. The V gene's germline CDR1 is LNHDA and CDR2 SQIVND (reference sequence). The CDR3 extends over 14 amino acids. Trimming at V came to 6 bases and at J to 0 bases, leaving 0 bases not matched to a gene. DNA for the CDR3: TGTGCCAGTAGGGGACAGGGGGCTAACTATGGCTACACCTTC. It encodes CASRGQGANYGYTF.

The V call is TRBV7-9, the J call TRBJ1-2, with D possibly matching TRBD1 (5 bases). Germline loops: CDR1 SEHNR, CDR2 FQNEAQ (reference sequence). V lost 4 bases to trimming and J lost 8 bases, with 32 bases between them. CDR3 length: 19 residues. The CDR3 DNA is TGTGCCAGCAGCTCCAGCCTAACCCCCCACCGACAGATTTCTCCGGGCTACACCTTC. Encoded protein: CASSSSLTPHRQISPGYTF.